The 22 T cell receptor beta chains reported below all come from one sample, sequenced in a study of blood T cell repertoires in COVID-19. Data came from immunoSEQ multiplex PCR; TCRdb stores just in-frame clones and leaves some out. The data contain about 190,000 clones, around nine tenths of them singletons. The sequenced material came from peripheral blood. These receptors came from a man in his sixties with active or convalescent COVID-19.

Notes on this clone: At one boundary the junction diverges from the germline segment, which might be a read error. This chain's CDR3 is CASSQERVGAGNQPQHF. Written as DNA, the CDR3 is TGTGCCAGCAGCCAAGAGAGGGTGGGGGCTGGCAATCAGCCTCAGCATTTT. The rearrangement joins TRBV4-2 to TRBJ1-5; D is perhaps TRBD1 (6 bases). CDR1 and CDR2 from the germline V gene are LGHNA and YNFKEQ. This CDR3 region has 17 residues.

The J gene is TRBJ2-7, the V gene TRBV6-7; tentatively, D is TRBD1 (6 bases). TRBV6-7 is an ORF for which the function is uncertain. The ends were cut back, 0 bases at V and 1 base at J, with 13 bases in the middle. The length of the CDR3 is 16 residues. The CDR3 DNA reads TGTGCCAGCAGTTACTCCGGGACACCGAGATCCTACGAGCAGTACTTC. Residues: CASSYSGTPRSYEQYF.

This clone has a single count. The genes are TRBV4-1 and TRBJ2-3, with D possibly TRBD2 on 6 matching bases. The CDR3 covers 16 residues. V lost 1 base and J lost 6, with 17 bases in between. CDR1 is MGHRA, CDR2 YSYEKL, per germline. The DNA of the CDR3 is TGCGCCAGCAGCCAAGGGGCTAGTACGGGGACTGATACGCAGTATTTT. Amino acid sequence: CASSQGASTGTDTQYF.

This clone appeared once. The CDR3 DNA follows: TGTGCCAGCAGTTTGACAGGGGCAGGCACTGAAGCTTTCTTT. Its protein is CASSLTGAGTEAFF. This chain uses TRBV6-6 with TRBJ1-1; TRBD1 matches 8 bases. Germline V gives CDR1 MNHNY, CDR2 SVGAGI (reference sequence). This CDR3 contains 14 residues. V lost 4 bases to trimming and J lost 4 bases; unmatched junction nucleotides: 5.

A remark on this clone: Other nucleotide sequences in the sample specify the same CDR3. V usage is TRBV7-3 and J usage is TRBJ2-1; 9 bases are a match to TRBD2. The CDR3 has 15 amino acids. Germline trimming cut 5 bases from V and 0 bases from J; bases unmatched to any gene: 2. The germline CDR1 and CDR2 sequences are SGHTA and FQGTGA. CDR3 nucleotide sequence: TGTGCCAGCAGCGTTAGCGGGGGCTCCTACAATGAGCAGTTCTTC. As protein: CASSVSGGSYNEQFF.

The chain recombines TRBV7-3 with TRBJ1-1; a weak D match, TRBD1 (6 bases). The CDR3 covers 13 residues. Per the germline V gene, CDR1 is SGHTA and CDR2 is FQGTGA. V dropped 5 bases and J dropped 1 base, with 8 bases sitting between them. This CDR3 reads CASSVGQNTEAFF. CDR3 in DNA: TGTGCCAGCAGCGTGGGACAGAACACTGAAGCTTTCTTT.

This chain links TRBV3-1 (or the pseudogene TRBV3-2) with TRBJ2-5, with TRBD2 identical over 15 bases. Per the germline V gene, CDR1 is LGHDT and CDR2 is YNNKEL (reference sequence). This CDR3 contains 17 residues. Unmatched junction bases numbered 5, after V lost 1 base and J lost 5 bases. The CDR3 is CASSQVQGTSGGETQYF. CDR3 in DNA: TGTGCCAGCAGCCAAGTCCAGGGGACTAGCGGGGGGGAGACCCAGTACTTC.

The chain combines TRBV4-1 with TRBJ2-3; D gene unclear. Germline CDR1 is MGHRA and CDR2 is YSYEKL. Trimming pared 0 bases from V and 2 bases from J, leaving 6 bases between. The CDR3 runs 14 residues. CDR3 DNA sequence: TGCGCCAGCAGCCAAGAGGCAGTCACAGATACGCAGTATTTT. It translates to CASSQEAVTDTQYF.

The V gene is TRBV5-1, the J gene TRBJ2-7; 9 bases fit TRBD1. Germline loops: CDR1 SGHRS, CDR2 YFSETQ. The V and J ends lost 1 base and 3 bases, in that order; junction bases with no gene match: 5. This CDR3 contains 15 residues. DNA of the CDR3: TGCGCCAGCAGCTTGTCGGGACAGGGCCTCTACGAGCAGTACTTC. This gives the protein CASSLSGQGLYEQYF. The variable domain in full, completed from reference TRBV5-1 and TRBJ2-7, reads KAGVTQTPRYLIKTRGQQVTLSCSPISGHRSVSWYQQTPGQGLQFLFEYFSETQRNKGNFPGRFSGRQFSNSRSEMNVSTLELGDSALYLCASSLSGQGLYEQYFGPGTRLTVT.

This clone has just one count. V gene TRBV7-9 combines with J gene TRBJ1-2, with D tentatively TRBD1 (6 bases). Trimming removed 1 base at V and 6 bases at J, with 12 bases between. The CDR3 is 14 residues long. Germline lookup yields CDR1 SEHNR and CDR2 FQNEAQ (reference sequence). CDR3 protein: CASSLGPGVDGYTF. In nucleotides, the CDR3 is TGTGCCAGCAGCTTAGGTCCAGGGGTTGATGGCTACACCTTC. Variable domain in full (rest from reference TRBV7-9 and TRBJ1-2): DTGVSQNPRHKITKRGQNVTFRCDPISEHNRLYWYRQTLGQGPEFLTYFQNEAQLEKSRLLSDRFSAERPKGSFSTLEIQRTEQGDSAMYLCASSLGPGVDGYTFGSGTRLTVV.

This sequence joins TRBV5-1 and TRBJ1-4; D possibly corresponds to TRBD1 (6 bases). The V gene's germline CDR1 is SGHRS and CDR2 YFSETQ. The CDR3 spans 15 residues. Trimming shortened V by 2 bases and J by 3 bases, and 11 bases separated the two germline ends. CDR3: CASSLQGISNEKLFF. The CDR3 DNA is TGCGCCAGCAGCTTACAGGGCATTTCTAATGAAAAACTGTTTTTT. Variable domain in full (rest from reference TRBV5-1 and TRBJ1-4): KAGVTQTPRYLIKTRGQQVTLSCSPISGHRSVSWYQQTPGQGLQFLFEYFSETQRNKGNFPGRFSGRQFSNSRSEMNVSTLELGDSALYLCASSLQGISNEKLFFGSGTQLSVL.

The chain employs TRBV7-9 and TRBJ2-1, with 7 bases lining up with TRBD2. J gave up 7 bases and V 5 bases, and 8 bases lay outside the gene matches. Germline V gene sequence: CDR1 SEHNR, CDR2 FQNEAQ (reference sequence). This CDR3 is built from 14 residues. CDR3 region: CASSPSGALNEQFF. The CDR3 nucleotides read TGTGCCAGCAGCCCGAGCGGGGCGTTAAATGAGCAGTTCTTC.

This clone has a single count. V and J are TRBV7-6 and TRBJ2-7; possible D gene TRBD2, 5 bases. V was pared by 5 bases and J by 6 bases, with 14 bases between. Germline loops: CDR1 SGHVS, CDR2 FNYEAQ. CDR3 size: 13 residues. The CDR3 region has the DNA TGTGCCAGCAGCCTCCAGAAGCGGAGCGAGCAGTACTTC. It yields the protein CASSLQKRSEQYF.

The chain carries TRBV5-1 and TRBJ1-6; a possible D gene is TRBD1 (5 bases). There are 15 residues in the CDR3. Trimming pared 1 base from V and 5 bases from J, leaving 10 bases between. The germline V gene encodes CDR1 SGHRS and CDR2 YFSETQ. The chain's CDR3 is CASSLLGGNNSPLHF. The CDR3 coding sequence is TGCGCCAGCAGCTTGTTGGGGGGGAATAATTCACCCCTCCACTTT.

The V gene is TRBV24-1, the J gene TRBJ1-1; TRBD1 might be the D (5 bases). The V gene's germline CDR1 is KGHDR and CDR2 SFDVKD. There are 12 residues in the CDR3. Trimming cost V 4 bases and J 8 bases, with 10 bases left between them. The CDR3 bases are TGTGCCACCAGTGAACGAGACAGCGAAGCTTTCTTT. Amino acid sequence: CATSERDSEAFF.

CDR3 protein: CASTFNGQGTYEQYF. CDR3 DNA: TGTGCCAGCACTTTCAATGGACAGGGGACTTACGAGCAGTACTTC. The V call is TRBV6-5, the J call TRBJ2-7; TRBD1 matches at 9 bases. This CDR3 is built from 15 residues. After removal of 7 bases from V and 4 bases from J, the junction contained 11 bases not matched to a gene. Germline CDR1 is MNHEY and CDR2 is SVGAGI.

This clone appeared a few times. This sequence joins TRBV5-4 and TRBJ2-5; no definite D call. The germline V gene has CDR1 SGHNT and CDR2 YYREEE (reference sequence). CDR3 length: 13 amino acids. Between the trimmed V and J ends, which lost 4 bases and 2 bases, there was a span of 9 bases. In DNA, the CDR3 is TGTGCCAGCAGCGTTAGTCATCAAGAGACCCAGTACTTC. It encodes CASSVSHQETQYF.

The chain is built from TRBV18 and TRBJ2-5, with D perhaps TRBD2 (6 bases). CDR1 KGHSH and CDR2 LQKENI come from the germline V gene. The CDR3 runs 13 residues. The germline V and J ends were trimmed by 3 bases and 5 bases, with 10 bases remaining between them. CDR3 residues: CASSPGGVETQYF. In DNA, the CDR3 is TGTGCCAGCTCACCGGGGGGAGTGGAGACCCAGTACTTC.

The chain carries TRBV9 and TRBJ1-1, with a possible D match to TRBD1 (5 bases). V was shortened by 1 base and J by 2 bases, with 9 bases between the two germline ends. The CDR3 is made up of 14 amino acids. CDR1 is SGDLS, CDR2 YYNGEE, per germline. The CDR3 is CASSVRGSNTEAFF. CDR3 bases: TGTGCCAGCAGCGTAAGGGGATCCAACACTGAAGCTTTCTTT.

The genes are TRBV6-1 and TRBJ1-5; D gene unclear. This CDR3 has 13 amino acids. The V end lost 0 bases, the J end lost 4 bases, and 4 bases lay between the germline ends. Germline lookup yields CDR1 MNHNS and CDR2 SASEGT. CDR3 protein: CASSEARNQPQHF. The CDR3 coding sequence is TGTGCCAGCAGTGAAGCGCGGAATCAGCCCCAGCATTTT.

This CDR3 reads CASSDVGGTGELFF. CDR3 nucleotides: TGTGCCAGCAGTGACGTGGGAGGCACCGGGGAGCTGTTTTTT. The chain carries TRBV6-1 and TRBJ2-2, with a weak D call TRBD2 (6 bases). CDR3 length: 14 residues. The V end was cut by 3 bases, the J end by 4 bases, with 9 bases between. In germline, CDR1 is MNHNS, CDR2 SASEGT.

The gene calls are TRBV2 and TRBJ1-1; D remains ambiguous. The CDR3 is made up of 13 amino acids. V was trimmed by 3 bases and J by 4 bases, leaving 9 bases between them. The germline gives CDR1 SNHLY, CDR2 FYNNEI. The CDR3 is CASSEEHGTEAFF. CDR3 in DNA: TGTGCCAGCAGTGAGGAGCATGGCACTGAAGCTTTCTTT.